Listed below are T cell receptor beta chains from one sample, sequenced in a study of T cells in Graves' hyperthyroidism and ophthalmopathy. Each CDR3 protein gets one entry after TCRdb re-called the multiplex PCR reads with MiXCR. Of 410,000 or so distinct CDR3 sequences in the sample, over 12% are singletons; the top ten hold 13%. Sequencing was carried out using blood. These receptor sequences come from a man between 18 and 35 years old with Graves' ophthalmopathy. Each CDR3 is given with its conserved first and last residue. The D gene is left open where the match is weak. Not every row has a clone size; where given, it reads once, few, many or a size class.

clone_size: many
d_call: -
v_call: TRBV6-6
j_call: TRBJ2-7
cdr3_aa: CASSYGYSYEQYF
cdr3_nt: TGTGCCAGCAGTTACGGTTACTCCTACGAGCAGTACTTC

clone_size: many
d_call: TRBD1
v_call: TRBV5-1
j_call: TRBJ2-5
cdr3_aa: CASSPTGEETQYF
cdr3_nt: TGTGCCAGCAGCCCGACAGGGGAAGAGACCCAGTACTTC

clone_size: many
d_call: -
v_call: TRBV6-5
j_call: TRBJ1-3
cdr3_aa: CASSYSTGTSGNTIYF
cdr3_nt: TGTGCCAGCAGTTACTCGACCGGGACGAGTGGAAACACCATATATTTT

clone_size: few
d_call: -
v_call: TRBV4-2
j_call: TRBJ2-5
cdr3_aa: CASSQDTAETQYF
cdr3_nt: TGTGCCAGCAGCCAAGATACTGCAGAGACCCAGTACTTC

clone_size: many
d_call: -
v_call: TRBV20-1
j_call: TRBJ2-1
cdr3_aa: CSAGGGSSYNEQFF
cdr3_nt: TGCAGTGCCGGGGGCGGGAGCTCCTACAATGAGCAGTTCTTC

clone_size: once
d_call: -
v_call: TRBV28
j_call: TRBJ2-7
cdr3_aa: CASSFSGSNNYEQYF
cdr3_nt: TGTGCCAGCAGTTTCTCCGGGAGTAACAACTACGAGCAGTACTTC

clone_size: many
d_call: -
v_call: TRBV20-1
j_call: TRBJ2-1
cdr3_aa: CSARSADNEQFF
cdr3_nt: TGCAGTGCTAGAAGCGCCGACAATGAGCAGTTCTTC

clone_size: many
d_call: TRBD1
v_call: TRBV5-5
j_call: TRBJ1-2
cdr3_aa: CASSLEQGVGYTF
cdr3_nt: TGTGCCAGCAGCTTGGAACAGGGGGTTGGCTACACCTTC

clone_size: many
d_call: -
v_call: TRBV5-1
j_call: TRBJ1-2
cdr3_aa: CASSFPGNPGYTF
cdr3_nt: TGCGCCAGCAGCTTCCCAGGGAACCCTGGCTACACCTTC

clone_size: many
d_call: -
v_call: TRBV20-1
j_call: TRBJ1-6
cdr3_aa: CSAEGGPYNSPLHF
cdr3_nt: TGCAGTGCTGAGGGGGGACCCTATAATTCACCCCTCCACTTT

clone_size: -
d_call: TRBD1
v_call: TRBV29-1
j_call: TRBJ1-3
cdr3_aa: CSGITGVSGNTIYF
cdr3_nt: TGCAGCGGAATCACAGGGGTATCAGGAAACACCATATATTTT

clone_size: -
d_call: -
v_call: TRBV19
j_call: TRBJ2-7
cdr3_aa: CASSTGSTYEQYF
cdr3_nt: TGTGCCAGTAGTACTGGCAGCACCTACGAGCAGTACTTC

clone_size: many
d_call: -
v_call: TRBV7-9
j_call: TRBJ1-2
cdr3_aa: CASSSNGIPHGYTF
cdr3_nt: TGTGCCAGCAGCTCCAACGGAATCCCACATGGCTACACCTTC

clone_size: many
d_call: -
v_call: TRBV29-1
j_call: TRBJ1-2
cdr3_aa: CSVGGIHGYTF
cdr3_nt: TGCAGCGTTGGGGGGATTCATGGCTACACCTTC

clone_size: many
d_call: -
v_call: TRBV11-2
j_call: TRBJ1-3
cdr3_aa: CASSPTSAGLSGNTIYF
cdr3_nt: TGTGCCAGCAGCCCGACGTCGGCGGGCCTCTCTGGAAACACCATATATTTT

clone_size: many
d_call: -
v_call: TRBV6-1
j_call: TRBJ2-7
cdr3_aa: CASTVTGTLSYEQYF
cdr3_nt: TGTGCCAGCACCGTTACCGGGACACTCTCCTACGAGCAGTACTTC

clone_size: -
d_call: -
v_call: TRBV7-9
j_call: TRBJ1-5
cdr3_aa: CASSSGRAQPQHF
cdr3_nt: TGTGCCAGCAGTTCAGGGAGGGCTCAGCCCCAGCATTTT

clone_size: -
d_call: -
v_call: TRBV11-2
j_call: TRBJ2-1
cdr3_aa: CASSLSTRPREQFF
cdr3_nt: TGTGCCAGCAGCTTAAGTACTAGACCGCGCGAGCAGTTCTTC

clone_size: many
d_call: -
v_call: TRBV7-2
j_call: TRBJ2-5
cdr3_aa: CASSFQSPETQYF
cdr3_nt: TGTGCCAGCAGCTTCCAATCTCCAGAGACCCAGTACTTC

clone_size: -
d_call: -
v_call: TRBV20-1
j_call: TRBJ1-4
cdr3_aa: CSARDRGGFGKLFF
cdr3_nt: TGCAGTGCTAGAGACCGTGGGGGCTTCGGGAAACTGTTTTTT

clone_size: many
d_call: -
v_call: TRBV7-9
j_call: TRBJ2-6
cdr3_aa: CASSPGPGANVLTF
cdr3_nt: TGTGCCAGCAGCCCGGGACCTGGGGCCAACGTCCTGACTTTC

clone_size: few
d_call: TRBD2
v_call: TRBV4-1
j_call: TRBJ2-2
cdr3_aa: CATADTLAGINTGELFF
cdr3_nt: TGCGCCACCGCCGACACGCTAGCGGGGATAAACACCGGGGAGCTGTTTTTT

clone_size: many
d_call: TRBD1
v_call: TRBV6-1
j_call: TRBJ2-7
cdr3_aa: CASSYGTGTYEQYF
cdr3_nt: TGTGCCAGCAGTTATGGGACAGGGACCTACGAGCAGTACTTC

clone_size: many
d_call: -
v_call: TRBV29-1
j_call: TRBJ2-7
cdr3_aa: CSVAPDSYEQYF
cdr3_nt: TGCAGCGTTGCCCCGGACAGCTACGAGCAGTACTTC

clone_size: few
d_call: TRBD1
v_call: TRBV6-5
j_call: TRBJ1-6
cdr3_aa: CASSYSHTGEDSPLHF
cdr3_nt: TGTGCCAGCAGTTACTCTCATACAGGGGAGGATTCACCCCTCCACTTT

clone_size: many
d_call: -
v_call: TRBV5-1
j_call: TRBJ1-2
cdr3_aa: CASSLNPRADHYGYTF
cdr3_nt: TGCGCCAGCAGCTTAAATCCGAGGGCAGATCACTATGGCTACACCTTC

clone_size: many
d_call: TRBD1
v_call: TRBV5-5
j_call: TRBJ2-5
cdr3_aa: CASSPGQGGVETQYF
cdr3_nt: TGTGCCAGCAGCCCCGGACAGGGAGGCGTGGAGACCCAGTACTTC

clone_size: many
d_call: TRBD1
v_call: TRBV11-2
j_call: TRBJ2-5
cdr3_aa: CASSLLQGAKRETQYF
cdr3_nt: TGTGCCAGCAGCTTACTACAGGGGGCTAAGCGAGAGACCCAGTACTTC

clone_size: once
d_call: -
v_call: TRBV18
j_call: TRBJ2-2
cdr3_aa: CASSPPGVPNTGELFF
cdr3_nt: TGTGCCAGCTCACCACCGGGGGTGCCGAACACCGGGGAGCTGTTTTTT

clone_size: few
d_call: TRBD1
v_call: TRBV11-2
j_call: TRBJ1-3
cdr3_aa: CASTAGTGSASGNTIYF
cdr3_nt: TGTGCCAGCACCGCCGGGACAGGGAGCGCATCTGGAAACACCATATATTTT

clone_size: few
d_call: -
v_call: TRBV19
j_call: TRBJ2-7
cdr3_aa: CATSSRLHSYEQYF
cdr3_nt: TGTGCCACATCGAGCAGGTTGCATTCCTACGAGCAGTACTTC

clone_size: few
d_call: TRBD2
v_call: TRBV2
j_call: TRBJ2-1
cdr3_aa: CASSPNRGGRRTNEQFF
cdr3_nt: TGTGCCAGCAGTCCTAACCGTGGCGGGAGGAGGACTAATGAGCAGTTCTTC

clone_size: -
d_call: -
v_call: TRBV7-2
j_call: TRBJ2-1
cdr3_aa: CASSPGGAPSEQFF
cdr3_nt: TGTGCCAGCAGCCCAGGGGGGGCCCCCAGTGAGCAGTTCTTC

clone_size: few
d_call: -
v_call: TRBV5-6
j_call: TRBJ1-1
cdr3_aa: CASSGTGLAFF
cdr3_nt: TGTGCCAGCAGCGGTACAGGGTTGGCTTTCTTT

clone_size: many
d_call: TRBD2
v_call: TRBV7-9
j_call: TRBJ2-7
cdr3_aa: CASSPGLAGTEFPYEQYF
cdr3_nt: TGTGCCAGCAGCCCGGGACTAGCGGGGACAGAATTCCCCTACGAGCAGTACTTC

clone_size: -
d_call: TRBD1
v_call: TRBV7-3
j_call: TRBJ2-7
cdr3_aa: CASSPKDRAEQYF
cdr3_nt: TGTGCCAGCAGCCCCAAGGACAGGGCCGAGCAGTACTTC

clone_size: many
d_call: -
v_call: TRBV12-3/TRBV12-4
j_call: TRBJ2-1
cdr3_aa: CASKIWDNEQFF
cdr3_nt: TGTGCCAGCAAGATTTGGGACAATGAGCAGTTCTTC

clone_size: many
d_call: TRBD2
v_call: TRBV6-1
j_call: TRBJ2-1
cdr3_aa: CASSYALAGNNEQFF
cdr3_nt: TGTGCCAGCAGCTACGCGCTAGCGGGAAACAATGAGCAGTTCTTC

clone_size: many
d_call: -
v_call: TRBV19
j_call: TRBJ1-1
cdr3_aa: CATGLNTEAFF
cdr3_nt: TGTGCCACCGGACTGAACACTGAAGCTTTCTTT

clone_size: many
d_call: -
v_call: TRBV12-3/TRBV12-4
j_call: TRBJ1-2
cdr3_aa: CASSTQQVLYGYTF
cdr3_nt: TGTGCCAGCAGTACCCAGCAGGTCCTCTATGGCTACACCTTC

clone_size: -
d_call: -
v_call: TRBV7-9
j_call: TRBJ2-1
cdr3_aa: CANSLGGWRSYNEQFF
cdr3_nt: TGTGCCAACAGCTTAGGGGGATGGCGGAGCTACAATGAGCAGTTCTTC

clone_size: -
d_call: TRBD1
v_call: TRBV27
j_call: TRBJ1-1
cdr3_aa: CASSKDRGLNTEAFF
cdr3_nt: TGTGCCAGCAGTAAGGACAGGGGGCTGAACACTGAAGCTTTCTTT

clone_size: few
d_call: -
v_call: TRBV20-1
j_call: TRBJ1-5
cdr3_aa: CSAPSGGILNLNQPQHF
cdr3_nt: TGCAGTGCTCCTTCTGGGGGGATTCTCAACCTCAATCAGCCCCAGCATTTT

clone_size: few
d_call: -
v_call: TRBV15
j_call: TRBJ2-7
cdr3_aa: CATSRAGGLVEQYF
cdr3_nt: TGTGCCACCAGCAGAGCGGGGGGCCTAGTAGAGCAGTACTTC

clone_size: -
d_call: TRBD1
v_call: TRBV18
j_call: TRBJ2-2
cdr3_aa: CASSTGDTGELFF
cdr3_nt: TGTGCCAGCTCCACAGGGGATACCGGGGAGCTGTTTTTT